Here is one TCR beta chain with its context. This sample was included in a study of blood T cell repertoires in COVID-19. Background on the study: The United States, Italy and Spain supplied acute and convalescent COVID-19 samples.

Original processing notes: Reference gene primer amplification yielded estimated nucleated cell counts. Using immunoSEQ multiplex PCR, the repertoire was profiled, and TCRdb retains in-frame clones only, with some absent. V, J and clone size are taken as reported in that table, and D and trimming were inferred from the DNA itself. The sample has roughly 150,000 clones; more than 75% are singletons. The CDR3 is 15 amino acids. V shed 1 base and J shed 4 bases, with 13 bases lying between them. Germline V CDR1 and CDR2: SGHNT, YENEEA. Sequencing was carried out using peripheral blood. The TCR sequence derives from a woman aged 45-65 years with acute or convalescent COVID-19. The rearrangement joins TRBV11-3 to TRBJ1-1; D unresolved. DNA of the CDR3: TGTGCCAGCAGCTTAGGGAGGGAAGGTGGCACTGAAGCTTTCTTT. Encoded protein: CASSLGREGGTEAFF.